These 20 T cell receptor beta chains came from one sample sequenced in a study of blood T cell repertoires in COVID-19. Clones were read by immunoSEQ multiplex PCR, and TCRdb kept only the in-frame ones, dropping some. The sample contains some 140,000 clones, approximately 80% of which appear only once. The sequenced sample was peripheral blood. These receptors were obtained from a woman aged 60-70 years with COVID-19, enrolled during active disease.

V and J are TRBV5-5 and TRBJ2-5, with 9 nucleotides matching TRBD1. Germline-derived CDR1 and CDR2 are SGHKS and YYEKEE (reference sequence). V was pared by 4 bases and J by 4 bases, with 5 bases of the junction left unmatched. CDR3 length: 14 amino acids. CDR3 bases: TGTGCCAGCAGCGCACCGACAGGGGGAGAGACCCAGTACTTC. Translation: CASSAPTGGETQYF.

The chain joins TRBV19 to TRBJ1-1, with a tentative D call TRBD1 (6 bases). Trimming cost V 7 bases and J 0 bases, with 15 bases left between them. There are 15 residues in the CDR3. Germline CDR1 LNHDA, CDR2 SQIVND (reference sequence). The CDR3 DNA is TGTGCCAGTACCCCGACAGGCTCAATGAACACTGAAGCTTTCTTT. Its protein product is CASTPTGSMNTEAFF.

The sample holds one count of this clone. The genes are TRBV5-5 and TRBJ2-7, with 7 positions matching TRBD1. Looked up from germline, CDR1 is SGHKS and CDR2 is YYEKEE (reference sequence). This CDR3 contains 13 residues. J lost 5 bases, V lost 3 bases, and 5 bases had no gene match. CDR3 sequence: CASSWDSRNEQYV. CDR3 DNA: TGTGCCAGCAGCTGGGACAGCAGGAACGAGCAGTACGTC.

This clone was observed a handful of times. The CDR3 bases are TGTGCCAGCAGCTATCGGTTCGGGACAGGGGCCCTGGGGGGCACTGAAGCTTTCTTT. This codes for CASSYRFGTGALGGTEAFF. The chain uses TRBV11-2 and TRBJ1-1; 10 positions agree with TRBD1. V gave up 4 bases and J gave up 4 bases; unmatched junction bases: 18. The CDR3 is 19 residues long. CDR1 and CDR2 from the germline V gene are SGHAT and FQNNGV. Together with reference TRBV11-2 and TRBJ1-1, the CDR3 gives the full variable domain: EAGVAQSPRYKIIEKRQSVAFWCNPISGHATLYWYQQILGQGPKLLIQFQNNGVVDDSQLPKDRFSAERLKGVDSTLKIQPAKLEDSAVYLCASSYRFGTGALGGTEAFFGQGTRLTVV.

The chain links TRBV5-1 to TRBJ1-5, with 7 bases lining up with TRBD1. CDR3 length equals 16 residues. CDR1 is SGHRS and CDR2 is YFSETQ in the germline V gene. V was clipped by 0 bases and J by 0 bases; unmatched bases: 3. CDR3 in DNA: TGCGCCAGCAGCTTGGAAGGGGGCCATAGCAATCAGCCCCAGCATTTT. Translating it yields CASSLEGGHSNQPQHF.

This clone was counted a few times. The chain couples TRBV3-1 (or the pseudogene TRBV3-2) to TRBJ1-2; D may be TRBD1 (6 bases). V lost 6 bases to trimming and J lost 7 bases, with 12 bases between them. Germline V lookup: CDR1 LGHDT, CDR2 YNNKEL (reference sequence). The CDR3 consists of 12 residues. CDR3 bases: TGTGCCAGCAGGACAGGCTCTCTTGGCTACACCTTC. Its protein is CASRTGSLGYTF.

The table lists this clone with a count of one. The J gene is TRBJ1-5, the V gene TRBV30; TRBD1 agrees at 10 bases. The CDR3 is 15 amino acids. Germline CDR1 reads GTSNPN; CDR2 reads SVGIG (reference sequence). Losses at the gene ends were 1 base for V and 6 bases for J; bases not matched to a gene: 6. The CDR3, as DNA: TGTGCCTGGAGTGGGGACAGGGGAGGTCGTCAGCCCCAGCATTTT. Protein: CAWSGDRGGRQPQHF.

The V call is TRBV9, the J call TRBJ1-6; no firm D call. The CDR3 spans 14 residues. From germline, CDR1 is SGDLS and CDR2 YYNGEE. The V and J ends lost 4 bases and 9 bases respectively, with 14 bases between them. CDR3 sequence reads: CASSSLPNGSPLHF. The CDR3 nucleotides are TGTGCCAGCAGCTCACTACCCAATGGTTCACCCCTCCACTTT.

This sequence joins TRBV6-5 and TRBJ2-1, with TRBD1 identical over 9 bases. The CDR3 is 15 amino acids. Looked up from germline, CDR1 is MNHEY and CDR2 is SVGAGI. The J segment lost 1 base and the V segment lost 7 bases, leaving 5 bases of the junction unmatched. CDR3 DNA: TGTGCCAGCACCGCCGGGACAGGGTCCTACAATGAGCAGTTCTTC. The encoded protein is CASTAGTGSYNEQFF.

The chain uses TRBV13 and TRBJ1-6; D not certain. V was shortened by 6 bases and J by 10 bases, with 16 bases between the two germline ends. The CDR3 spans 14 residues. Germline CDR1 is PRHDT and CDR2 is FYEKMQ (reference sequence). CDR3 in amino acids: CASSSQRASSPLHF. Written as DNA, the CDR3 is TGTGCCAGCAGTTCACAGAGGGCCTCGTCACCCCTCCACTTT.

CDR3 nucleotide sequence: TGTGCCAGCAGCTTCAGAAGTTATTCACCCCTCCACTTT. As protein: CASSFRSYSPLHF. This rearrangement joins TRBV5-8 to TRBJ1-6; D is unclear. The V end lost 2 bases, the J end lost 8 bases, and 8 bases lay between the germline ends. Germline values: CDR1 SGHTS, CDR2 YDEGEE. The CDR3 spans 13 residues.

This clone was counted a single time. The chain combines TRBV11-2 with TRBJ1-1, with D possibly matching TRBD1 (5 bases). Germline CDR1 reads SGHAT; CDR2 reads FQNNGV. Trimming took off 4 bases at V and 4 bases at J, with 13 bases between the two ends. CDR3 size: 14 residues. This CDR3 is CASSSQGLGTEAFF. The CDR3 nucleotides read TGTGCCAGCAGCTCCCAGGGTTTAGGCACTGAAGCTTTCTTT.

J is TRBJ2-3 and V is TRBV5-6; perhaps TRBD1 as D (6 bases). The germline CDR1 and CDR2 sequences are SGHDT and YYEEEE. The CDR3 totals 17 residues. V was pared by 6 bases and J by 2 bases, with 22 bases between. In nucleotides, the CDR3 is TGTGCCAGCATCGGGACATCAGGGTCTCCTAACACAGATACGCAGTATTTT. Translated: CASIGTSGSPNTDTQYF.

The CDR3 is CASSYSSRVRNQPQHF. The CDR3 DNA reads TGTGCCAGCAGTTACTCGAGCAGGGTGCGCAATCAGCCCCAGCATTTT. The V call is TRBV6-2 or TRBV6-3, the J call TRBJ1-5; maybe TRBD1 (5 bases). CDR3 length: 16 amino acids. The germline CDR1 and CDR2 sequences are MNHEY and SVGEGT. Trimming stripped 0 bases from V and 2 bases from J, with 11 bases between.

A remark on this clone: The same CDR3 arises from other DNA sequences in this sample as well. The CDR3 loop is CASSPRTGEETQYF. CDR3 sequence (DNA): TGTGCCAGCTCACCAAGGACAGGGGAAGAGACCCAGTACTTC. The gene calls are TRBV18 and TRBJ2-5, with 9 bases that match TRBD1. The germline V gene encodes CDR1 KGHSH and CDR2 LQKENI. The ends lost 2 bases at V and 3 bases at J; junction bases unmatched: 1. The CDR3 covers 14 residues.

CDR3 nucleotides: TGTGCCAGCTCACCAACAGGGGACTATGGCTACACCTTC. It translates to CASSPTGDYGYTF. V is TRBV18 and J is TRBJ1-2; TRBD1 matches 7 bases. V lost 2 bases, J lost 3 bases, and 0 bases stayed unmatched. CDR3 length: 13 amino acids. Per germline, CDR1 KGHSH and CDR2 LQKENI.

This chain connects TRBV5-5 to TRBJ2-3, with 11 nucleotides matching TRBD2. Per the germline V gene, CDR1 is SGHKS and CDR2 is YYEKEE (reference sequence). The V gene end was trimmed by 0 bases and the J gene end by 5 bases; junction bases not matched to a gene: 5. This CDR3 spans 16 amino acids. The CDR3 sequence is CASSLGSGRAGDTQYF. The CDR3 nucleotides read TGTGCCAGCAGCTTGGGTAGCGGGAGGGCCGGAGATACGCAGTATTTT.

The chain combines TRBV2 with TRBJ1-4; 9 bases match TRBD1. Trimming at V came to 6 bases and at J to 7 bases, leaving 3 bases not matched to a gene. This CDR3 is 13 amino acids long. CDR1 SNHLY and CDR2 FYNNEI come from the germline V gene. CDR3 sequence (DNA): TGTGCCAGCAGACAGGGGGCGGGTGAAAAACTGTTTTTT. Protein product: CASRQGAGEKLFF.

The rearrangement uses TRBV18 and TRBJ1-2; D remains unclear. The germline V gene encodes CDR1 KGHSH and CDR2 LQKENI. The CDR3 length is 14 residues. V was pared by 0 bases and J by 9 bases, with 14 bases between. CDR3 protein: CASSPPTRSHRYTF. The CDR3 coding sequence is TGTGCCAGCTCACCACCCACTCGCTCGCATCGCTACACCTTC.

Notes on this clone: This CDR3 is also generated by other DNA sequences in the sample. V gene TRBV5-1 combines with J gene TRBJ2-3, with 8 bases that match TRBD2. Germline-derived CDR1 and CDR2 are SGHRS and YFSETQ. This CDR3 contains 14 residues. V shed 2 bases and J 1 base; nucleotides not matched to a gene: 0. In DNA, the CDR3 is TGCGCCAGCAGCTTAGCGGGGGGCACAGATACGCAGTATTTT. Translated: CASSLAGGTDTQYF.